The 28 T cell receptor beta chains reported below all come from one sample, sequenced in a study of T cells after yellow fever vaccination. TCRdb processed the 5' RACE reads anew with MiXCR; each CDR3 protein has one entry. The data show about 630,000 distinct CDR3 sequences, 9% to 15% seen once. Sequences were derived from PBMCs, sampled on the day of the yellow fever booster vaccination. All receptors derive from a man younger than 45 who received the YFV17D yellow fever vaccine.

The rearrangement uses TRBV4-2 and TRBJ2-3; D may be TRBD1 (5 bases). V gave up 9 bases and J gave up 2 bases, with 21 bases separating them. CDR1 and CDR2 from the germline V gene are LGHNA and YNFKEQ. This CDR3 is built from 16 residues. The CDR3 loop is CARGPGHLCFTDTQYF. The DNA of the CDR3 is TGTGCCAGGGGCCCCGGACACCTCTGCTTCACAGATACGCAGTATTTT.

CDR3 in amino acids: CASSQAGTSSYEQYF. The CDR3 nucleotides are TGCGCCAGCAGCCAGGCCGGGACTAGTTCCTACGAGCAGTACTTC. This chain joins TRBV4-3 and TRBJ2-7, with 8 bases identical to TRBD2. Germline CDR1 LGHNA, CDR2 YSLEER. This CDR3 has 15 residues. J gave up 1 base and V 3 bases, and 5 bases lay outside the gene matches.

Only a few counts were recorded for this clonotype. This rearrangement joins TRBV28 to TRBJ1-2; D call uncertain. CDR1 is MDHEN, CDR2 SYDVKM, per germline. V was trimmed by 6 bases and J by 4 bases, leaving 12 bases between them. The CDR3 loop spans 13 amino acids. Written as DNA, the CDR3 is TGTGCCAGCAGCACTAGTCCCGGCTATGGCTACACCTTC. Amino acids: CASSTSPGYGYTF.

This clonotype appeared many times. For the CDR3, the DNA is TGTGCCAGCAGCCGCAAGCGGGCAGGGGCTGATACGCAGTATTTT. Its translation is CASSRKRAGADTQYF. The rearrangement joins TRBV5-6 to TRBJ2-3; either TRBD1 or TRBD2 may supply D (6 bases each). The V and J ends lost 4 bases and 6 bases respectively, with 18 bases between them. The V gene's germline CDR1 is SGHDT and CDR2 YYEEEE. The CDR3 contains 15 residues.

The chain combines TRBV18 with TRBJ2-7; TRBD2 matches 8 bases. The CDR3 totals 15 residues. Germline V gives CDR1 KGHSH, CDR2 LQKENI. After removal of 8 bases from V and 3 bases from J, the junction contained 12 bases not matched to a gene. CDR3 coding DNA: TGTGCCAGCCGCACTAGCGGTGGGCCGGGCTACGAGCAGTACTTC. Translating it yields CASRTSGGPGYEQYF.

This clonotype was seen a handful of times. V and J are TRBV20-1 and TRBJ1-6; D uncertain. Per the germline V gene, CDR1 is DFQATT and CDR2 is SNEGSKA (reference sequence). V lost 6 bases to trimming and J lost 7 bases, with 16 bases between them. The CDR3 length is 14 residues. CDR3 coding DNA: TGCAGTGCCCCCCGAACCGGAGAGAATTCACCCCTCCACTTT. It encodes CSAPRTGENSPLHF.

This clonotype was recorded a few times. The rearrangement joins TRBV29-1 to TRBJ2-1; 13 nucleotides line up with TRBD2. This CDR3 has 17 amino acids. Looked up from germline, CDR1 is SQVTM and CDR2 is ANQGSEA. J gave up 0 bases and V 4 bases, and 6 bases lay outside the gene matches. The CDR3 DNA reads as TGCAGCGTTGCGGGACTAGCGGGAAGGAGCTCCTACAATGAGCAGTTCTTC. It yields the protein CSVAGLAGRSSYNEQFF.

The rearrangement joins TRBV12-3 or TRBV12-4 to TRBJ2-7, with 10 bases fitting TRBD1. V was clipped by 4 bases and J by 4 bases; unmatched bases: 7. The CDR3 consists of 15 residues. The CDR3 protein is CASSSPGQGKYEQYF. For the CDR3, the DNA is TGTGCCAGCAGTTCACCGGGACAGGGGAAATACGAGCAGTACTTC.

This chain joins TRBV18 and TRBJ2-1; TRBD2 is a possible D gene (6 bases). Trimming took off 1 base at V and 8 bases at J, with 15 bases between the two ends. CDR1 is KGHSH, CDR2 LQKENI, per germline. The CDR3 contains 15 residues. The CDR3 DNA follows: TGTGCCAGCTCACCACAACTTGGAGGGAGCGATGAGCAGTTCTTC. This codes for CASSPQLGGSDEQFF.

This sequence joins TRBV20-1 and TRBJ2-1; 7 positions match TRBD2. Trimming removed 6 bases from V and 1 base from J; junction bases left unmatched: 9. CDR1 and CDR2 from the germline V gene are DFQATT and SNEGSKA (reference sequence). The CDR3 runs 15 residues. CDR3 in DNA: TGCAGTGCAGGACGGGGGGAGGCGTCCTACAATGAGCAGTTCTTC. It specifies CSAGRGEASYNEQFF.

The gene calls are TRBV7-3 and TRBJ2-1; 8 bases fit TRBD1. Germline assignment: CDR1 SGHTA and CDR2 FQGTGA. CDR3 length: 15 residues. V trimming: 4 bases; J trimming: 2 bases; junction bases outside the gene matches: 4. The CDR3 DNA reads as TGTGCCAGCAGCTCACAGGGGGTCACCTACAATGAGCAGTTCTTC. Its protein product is CASSSQGVTYNEQFF.

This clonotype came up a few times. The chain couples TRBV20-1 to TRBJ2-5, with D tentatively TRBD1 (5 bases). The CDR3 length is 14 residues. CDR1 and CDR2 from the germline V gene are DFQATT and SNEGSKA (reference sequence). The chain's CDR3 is CSATPQGIGETQYF. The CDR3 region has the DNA TGCAGCGCAACACCGCAGGGAATAGGAGAGACCCAGTACTTC.

In DNA form, the CDR3 reads TGCAGTGCTAGAGGGACAGGGGGCTTTAGCAATCAGCCCCAGCATTTT. Amino acids: CSARGTGGFSNQPQHF. V is TRBV20-1 and J is TRBJ1-5, with 11 bases aligning to TRBD1. V lost 1 base, J lost 0 bases, and 2 bases stayed unmatched. CDR3 size: 16 residues. Germline V gene lookup returns CDR1 DFQATT and CDR2 SNEGSKA (reference sequence).

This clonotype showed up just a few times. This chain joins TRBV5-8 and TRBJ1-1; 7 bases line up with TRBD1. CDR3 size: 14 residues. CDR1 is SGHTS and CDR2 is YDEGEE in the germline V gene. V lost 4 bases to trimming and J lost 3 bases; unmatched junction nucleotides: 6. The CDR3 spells CASSPGTAYTEAFF. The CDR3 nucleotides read TGTGCCAGCAGCCCCGGGACAGCGTACACTGAAGCTTTCTTT. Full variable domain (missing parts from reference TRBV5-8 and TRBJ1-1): EAGVTQSPTHLIKTRGQQATLRCSPISGHTSVYWYQQALGLGLQFLLWYDEGEERNRGNFPPRFSGRQFPNYSSELNVNALELEDSALYLCASSPGTAYTEAFFGQGTRLTVV.

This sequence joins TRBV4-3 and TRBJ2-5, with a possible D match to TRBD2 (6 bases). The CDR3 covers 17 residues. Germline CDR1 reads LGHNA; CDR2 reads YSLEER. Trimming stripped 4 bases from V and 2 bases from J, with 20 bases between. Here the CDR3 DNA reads TGCGCCAGCAGCCCCGGCGGGGCGGGACTGGGGCAAGAGACCCAGTACTTC. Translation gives CASSPGGAGLGQETQYF.

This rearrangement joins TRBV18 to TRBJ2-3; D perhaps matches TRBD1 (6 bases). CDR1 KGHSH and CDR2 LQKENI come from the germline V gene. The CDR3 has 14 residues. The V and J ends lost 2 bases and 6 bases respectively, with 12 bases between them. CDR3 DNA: TGTGCCAGCTCACCAGCGACAGGATGGGATACGCAGTATTTT. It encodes CASSPATGWDTQYF.

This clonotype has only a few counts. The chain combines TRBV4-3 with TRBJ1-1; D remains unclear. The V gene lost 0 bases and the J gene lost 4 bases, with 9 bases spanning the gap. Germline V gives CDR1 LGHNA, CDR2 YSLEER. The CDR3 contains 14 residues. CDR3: CASSQDVVGTEAFF. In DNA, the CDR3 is TGCGCCAGCAGCCAAGATGTTGTAGGCACTGAAGCTTTCTTT.

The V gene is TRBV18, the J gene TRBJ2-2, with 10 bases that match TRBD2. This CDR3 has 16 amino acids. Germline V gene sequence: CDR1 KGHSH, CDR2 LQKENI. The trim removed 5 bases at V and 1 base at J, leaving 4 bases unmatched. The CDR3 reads CASSFGLAENTGELFF. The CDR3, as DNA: TGTGCCAGCTCATTCGGACTAGCGGAGAACACCGGGGAGCTGTTTTTT.

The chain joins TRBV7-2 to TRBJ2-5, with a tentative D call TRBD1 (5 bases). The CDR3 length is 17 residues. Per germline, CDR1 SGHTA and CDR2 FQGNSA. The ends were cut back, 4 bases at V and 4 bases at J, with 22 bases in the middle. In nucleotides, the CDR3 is TGTGCCAGCAGCTCGCGTGGGGCCCGGGTGAGTGGAGAGACCCAGTACTTC. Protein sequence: CASSSRGARVSGETQYF.

CDR3 DNA: TGTGCCAGCAGTGGAGGGGGCGAAGCTTTCTTT. Its protein is CASSGGGEAFF. V usage is TRBV28 and J usage is TRBJ1-1; 7 nucleotides align to TRBD1. The length of the CDR3 is 11 residues. Germline CDR1 and CDR2: MDHEN and SYDVKM. V was clipped by 5 bases and J by 8 bases; unmatched bases: 2.

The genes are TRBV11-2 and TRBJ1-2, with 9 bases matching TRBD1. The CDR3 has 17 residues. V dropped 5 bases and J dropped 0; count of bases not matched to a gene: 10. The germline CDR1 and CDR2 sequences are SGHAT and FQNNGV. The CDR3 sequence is CASSARTGEWANYGYTF. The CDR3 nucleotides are TGTGCCAGCAGCGCGCGGACAGGGGAATGGGCTAACTATGGCTACACCTTC.

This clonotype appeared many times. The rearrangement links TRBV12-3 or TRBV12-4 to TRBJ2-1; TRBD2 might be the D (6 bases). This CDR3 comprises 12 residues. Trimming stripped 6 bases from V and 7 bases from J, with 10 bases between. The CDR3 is CASRLLANEQFF. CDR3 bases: TGTGCCAGCAGGTTACTAGCAAATGAGCAGTTCTTC.

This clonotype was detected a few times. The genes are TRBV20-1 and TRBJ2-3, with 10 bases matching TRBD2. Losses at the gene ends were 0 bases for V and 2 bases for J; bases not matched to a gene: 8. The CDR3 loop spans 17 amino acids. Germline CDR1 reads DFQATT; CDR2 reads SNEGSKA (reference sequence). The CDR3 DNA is TGCAGTGCTAGAGATCCTTGGACTAGCGGCAACACAGATACGCAGTATTTT. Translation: CSARDPWTSGNTDTQYF.

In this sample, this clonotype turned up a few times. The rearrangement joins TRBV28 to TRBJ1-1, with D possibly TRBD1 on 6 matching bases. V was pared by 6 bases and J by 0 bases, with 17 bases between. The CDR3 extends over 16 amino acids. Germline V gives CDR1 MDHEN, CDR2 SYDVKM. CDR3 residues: CASSAGGGPMNTEAFF. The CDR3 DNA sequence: TGTGCCAGCAGCGCAGGTGGGGGCCCGATGAACACTGAAGCTTTCTTT.

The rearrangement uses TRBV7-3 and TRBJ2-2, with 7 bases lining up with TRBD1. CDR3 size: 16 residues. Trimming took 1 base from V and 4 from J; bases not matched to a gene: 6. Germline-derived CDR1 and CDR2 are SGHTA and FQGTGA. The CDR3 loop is CASSLNRQGPTGELFF. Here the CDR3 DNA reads TGTGCCAGCAGCTTAAATCGACAGGGCCCCACCGGGGAGCTGTTTTTT.

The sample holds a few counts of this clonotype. The CDR3 sequence is CASSVGASGRPETQYF. The CDR3 coding sequence is TGTGCCAGCAGCGTAGGGGCTAGCGGGAGACCAGAGACCCAGTACTTC. This chain connects TRBV9 to TRBJ2-5, with 10 bases fitting TRBD2. J gave up 4 bases and V 0 bases, and 6 bases lay outside the gene matches. Germline CDR1 reads SGDLS; CDR2 reads YYNGEE. This CDR3 has 16 amino acids.

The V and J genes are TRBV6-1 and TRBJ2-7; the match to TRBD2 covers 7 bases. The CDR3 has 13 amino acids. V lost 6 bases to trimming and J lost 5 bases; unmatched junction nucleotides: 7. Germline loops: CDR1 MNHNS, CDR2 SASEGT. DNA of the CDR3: TGTGCCAGCAGCACGACTAGCTACCACGAGCAGTACTTC. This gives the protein CASSTTSYHEQYF.

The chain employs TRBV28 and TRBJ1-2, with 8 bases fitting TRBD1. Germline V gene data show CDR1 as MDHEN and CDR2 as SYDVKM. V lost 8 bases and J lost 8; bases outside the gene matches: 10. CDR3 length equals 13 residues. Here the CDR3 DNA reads TGTGCCAGCGGATGGCAGGGGGCCGGAGGCTACACCTTC. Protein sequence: CASGWQGAGGYTF.